The present entry profiles one T cell receptor (beta chain) with its context. Its antigen is undetermined. This sample is part of a study of T cells in tuberculosis. About the research overall: In South Africa, adults with active tuberculosis were compared with IGRA-negative and latently infected IGRA-positive adolescents. Study results and limitations: Samples were chosen by availability of cryopreserved specimens. GMM-specific TCRs were nearer to active tuberculosis alpha repertoires, suggesting expansion.

TCRdb's table, derived via immunoSEQ multiplex PCR, lists solely in-frame clones and lacks some. This table has 35,000 to 45,000 clones, about 94% appearing once. The CDR3 totals 15 residues. Trimming removed 4 bases from V and 4 bases from J; junction bases left unmatched: 5. Germline loops: CDR1 SGHTA, CDR2 FQGNSA. This sequence originates from a donor aged 10-29 years with latent tuberculosis or without tuberculosis infection. Some clones in this sample may be carry-over from other donors' samples. This chain connects TRBV7-2 to TRBJ2-1; 9 bases line up with TRBD2. The sequencing input was PBMCs. CDR3 nucleotide sequence: TGTGCCAGCAGCTCCAGCGGGGGGACTTACAATGAGCAGTTCTTC. Encoded protein: CASSSSGGTYNEQFF.